Sequencing of this TCR beta chain was carried out in a study of CD8+ T cells in alopecia areata. Study-level information: Patients took tofacitinib for 6 to 18 months, followed by 6 drug-free months. Study outcomes and limitations: There were also resident alphabeta T cells of normal skin sequenced in scalp samples.

V was clipped by 5 bases and J by 3 bases, with 13 bases between them. Germline CDR1 MNHEY, CDR2 SMNVEV (reference sequence). The CDR3 runs 14 residues. It was cDNA, reverse transcribed from extracted RNA, that served as the sequencing template. This table comes from immunoSEQ multiplex PCR, and its TCRdb copy is limited to in-frame clones, with some not included. The table records around 200,000 clones, roughly 60% of them present only once. Patients with alopecia areata provided lesional scalp punch biopsies as well as peripheral blood. On this clone itself: The antigen is not known.

The V and J genes are TRBV27 and TRBJ1-1; possibly TRBD1 for D (6 bases). This clonotype originated in a human donor with alopecia areata. The sequences come from CD4+ T cells sorted from blood, collected at week 0. CDR3 nucleotide sequence: TGTGCCAGCAGTAGGGACATGCGCGACACTGAAGCTTTCTTT. This gives the protein CASSRDMRDTEAFF.